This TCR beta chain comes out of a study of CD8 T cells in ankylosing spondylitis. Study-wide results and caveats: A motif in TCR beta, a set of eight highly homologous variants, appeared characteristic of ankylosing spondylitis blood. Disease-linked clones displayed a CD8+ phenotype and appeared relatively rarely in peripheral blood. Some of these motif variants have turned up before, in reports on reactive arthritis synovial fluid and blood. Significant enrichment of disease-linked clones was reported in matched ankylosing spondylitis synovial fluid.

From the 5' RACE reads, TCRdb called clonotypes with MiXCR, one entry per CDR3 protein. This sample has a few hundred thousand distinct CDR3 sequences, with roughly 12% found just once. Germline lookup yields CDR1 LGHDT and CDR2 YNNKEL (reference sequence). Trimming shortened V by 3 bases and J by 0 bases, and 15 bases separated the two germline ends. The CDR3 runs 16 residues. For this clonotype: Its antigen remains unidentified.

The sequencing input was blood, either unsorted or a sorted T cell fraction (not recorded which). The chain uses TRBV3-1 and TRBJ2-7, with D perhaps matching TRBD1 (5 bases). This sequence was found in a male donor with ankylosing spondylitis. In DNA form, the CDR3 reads TGTGCCAGCAGCCAGTCCCTCGCCAGGGTCTCCTACGAGCAGTACTTC. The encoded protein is CASSQSLARVSYEQYF.